This T cell receptor (beta chain) was captured in a study of shared clonotypes between healthy human individuals. Study-wide background: Serving as donors were two women and a few men, whose ages spanned 18 to 49.

Note on this clone: Its antigen is unknown.

At the deep level, the assay was run. The data were produced by immunoSEQ multiplex PCR, yet TCRdb's version contains in-frame clones alone and is incomplete. The sample records about 380,000 clones, approximately 96% being singletons. Germline V CDR1 and CDR2: SGHDN, FVKESK. The CDR3 is 16 amino acids. With 2 bases removed from V and 4 bases from J, the gap between germline ends came to 17 bases. Overall study results and limits: Rarefaction indicated that sorted-subset sequencing remained incomplete although depth was large.

This clonotype was obtained from a man aged 25 to 40 in good health. The chain uses TRBV14 and TRBJ1-2, with D possibly TRBD1 on 6 matching bases. The sequencing sample was made of memory CD8+ T cells sorted from blood. Stated subset: CD45RO+ cells pooled with CCR7-negative TemRA cells. CDR3 bases: TGTGCCAGCAGCCAAATTTCGGGGGCGGACGGCTATGGCTACACCTTC. Protein product: CASSQISGADGYGYTF. Variable domain in full (rest from reference TRBV14 and TRBJ1-2): EAGVTQFPSHSVIEKGQTVTLRCDPISGHDNLYWYRRVMGKEIKFLLHFVKESKQDESGMPNNRFLAERTGGTYSTLKVQPAELEDSGVYFCASSQISGADGYGYTFGSGTRLTVV.